Listed here are 14 T cell receptor beta chains from one sample, sequenced in a study of blood T cell repertoires in COVID-19 (dated by TCRdb to about 2020). Library construction relied on the immunoSEQ multiplex PCR assay. TCRdb took this table from immuneACCESS and kept in-frame rearrangements with V and J called. Such tables lack part of the clones; where checked against another copy, unresolved V genes explain under half of the gap, and the rest is unexplained. The sample table contains some 190,000 clones; only one count was recorded for more than 70% of them. The ten largest clonotypes hold 15% to 20% of the sample. Material for sequencing was peripheral blood. Receptors originate from a person between 65 and 79 years old with COVID-19, enrolled during active disease.

This clone was recorded once. The CDR3 region has the DNA TGTGCCAGCAGACCCCTCAGGGGCCATGGCTACACCTTC. Translation: CASRPLRGHGYTF. The rearrangement joins TRBV3-1 (or the pseudogene TRBV3-2) to TRBJ1-2, with D perhaps TRBD1 (6 bases). V was clipped by 6 bases and J by 6 bases, with 14 bases between them. CDR3 size: 13 residues. CDR1 and CDR2 (germline): LGHDT, YNNKEL (reference sequence).

This clone was seen only a few times. CDR3 loop: CASSRGGGQFF. The CDR3, as DNA: TGTGCCAGCAGCCGCGGCGGGGGGCAGTTCTTC. The gene calls are TRBV12-3 or TRBV12-4 and TRBJ2-1, with TRBD2 matching over 7 bases. V lost 6 bases to trimming and J lost 12 bases; unmatched junction nucleotides: 5. This CDR3 spans 11 amino acids.

The chain is built from TRBV5-8 and TRBJ2-7; a possible D gene is TRBD2 (5 bases). Germline CDR1 reads SGHTS; CDR2 reads YDEGEE. V lost 4 bases and J lost 4, with 21 bases in between. The CDR3 sequence is 16 residues long. The CDR3 reads CASSRPRRVVGYEQYF. The CDR3 region has the DNA TGTGCCAGCAGCCGGCCCCGGCGGGTGGTTGGGTACGAGCAGTACTTC.

This clone has a handful of counts. The CDR3 region is CASSLSGTSGNTGELFF. The CDR3 DNA reads as TGTGCCAGCAGTTTATCAGGGACTTCGGGTAACACCGGGGAGCTGTTTTTT. The V call is TRBV27, the J call TRBJ2-2; possible D gene TRBD2, 6 bases. V lost 0 bases and J lost 2, with 13 bases in between. Germline V CDR1 and CDR2: MNHEY, SMNVEV (reference sequence). The CDR3 extends over 17 amino acids.

The J gene is TRBJ1-1, the V gene TRBV6-5, with 7 bases identical to TRBD1. V was clipped by 5 bases and J by 1 base; unmatched bases: 1. CDR1 is MNHEY and CDR2 is SVGAGI in the germline V gene. The CDR3 runs 13 residues. The CDR3 spells CASSRQGNTEAFF. As DNA, the CDR3 is TGTGCCAGCAGTCGACAGGGGAACACTGAAGCTTTCTTT.

V usage is TRBV5-5 and J usage is TRBJ1-4, with TRBD1 identical over 9 bases. After removal of 5 bases from V and 3 bases from J, the junction contained 8 bases not matched to a gene. The CDR3 sequence is 16 residues long. Germline-derived CDR1 and CDR2 are SGHKS and YYEKEE (reference sequence). The CDR3 DNA reads TGTGCCAGCAGAGACGGCCGGGACAGGGCTAATGAAAAACTGTTTTTT. Translation gives CASRDGRDRANEKLFF.

The chain has TRBV3-1 (or the pseudogene TRBV3-2) and TRBJ1-1, with a tentative D call TRBD1 (6 bases). Germline V gene data show CDR1 as LGHDT and CDR2 as YNNKEL (reference sequence). The germline V and J ends were trimmed by 5 bases and 5 bases, with 15 bases remaining between them. The CDR3 has 14 amino acids. The DNA of the CDR3 is TGTGCCAGCAGCTACACAGGGTTGGTAACTGAAGCTTTCTTT. It yields the protein CASSYTGLVTEAFF.

The CDR3 region is CASSRPGQGITGNTIYF. In DNA, the CDR3 is TGTGCCAGCAGCCGCCCGGGACAGGGCATCACTGGAAACACCATATATTTT. The chain links TRBV28 to TRBJ1-3, with 9 bases that match TRBD1. This CDR3 is built from 17 residues. With V trimmed by 6 bases and J by 2 bases, 11 bases remained unmatched. CDR1 and CDR2 from the germline V gene are MDHEN and SYDVKM. The full variable domain, its missing parts supplied by reference TRBV28 and TRBJ1-3, is DVKVTQSSRYLVKRTGEKVFLECVQDMDHENMFWYRQDPGLGLRLIYFSYDVKMKEKGDIPEGYSVSREKKERFSLILESASTNQTSMYLCASSRPGQGITGNTIYFGEGSWLTVV.

This CDR3 reads CASSPAGASTQETQYF. The DNA of the CDR3 is TGCGCCAGCAGCCCGGCGGGGGCCTCGACCCAAGAGACCCAGTACTTC. The V call is TRBV4-1, the J call TRBJ2-5; the D gene is possibly TRBD2 (7 bases). Germline values: CDR1 MGHRA, CDR2 YSYEKL. Trimming pared 4 bases from V and 1 base from J, leaving 16 bases between. This CDR3 contains 16 residues.

V and J are TRBV5-3 and TRBJ2-3, with D maybe TRBD2 (6 bases). TRBV5-3 belongs to the ORF category, with a function that is uncertain. CDR3 length equals 11 residues. Trimming stripped 0 bases from V and 14 bases from J, with 10 bases between. CDR3 residues: CARSLAGETYF. The CDR3 nucleotides read TGTGCCAGAAGCTTGGCGGGAGAGACGTATTTT.

V and J are TRBV28 and TRBJ2-3, with 7 positions matching TRBD2. V dropped 6 bases and J dropped 3; count of bases not matched to a gene: 6. This CDR3 comprises 14 residues. Germline lookup yields CDR1 MDHEN and CDR2 SYDVKM. DNA for the CDR3: TGTGCCAGCAGGGCAAGGGGAGGGACAGATACGCAGTATTTT. Translation gives CASRARGGTDTQYF.

The V call is TRBV5-1, the J call TRBJ1-3; unclear D gene. Trimming stripped 0 bases from V and 2 bases from J, with 6 bases between. The CDR3 runs 14 residues. Germline CDR1 SGHRS, CDR2 YFSETQ. CDR3 sequence reads: CASSLAGTGNTIYF. Here the CDR3 DNA reads TGCGCCAGCAGCTTGGCGGGGACTGGAAACACCATATATTTT.

This chain joins TRBV29-1 and TRBJ1-2, with D unresolved. This CDR3 contains 12 residues. Germline CDR1 reads SQVTM; CDR2 reads ANQGSEA. V was clipped by 1 base and J by 7 bases, with 10 bases between them. The CDR3 is CSVEVVLRGYTF. The DNA for the CDR3 is TGCAGCGTTGAAGTGGTCCTGCGTGGCTACACCTTC. Supplemented by reference TRBV29-1 and TRBJ1-2, the full variable domain reads SAVISQKPSRDICQRGTSLTIQCQVDSQVTMMFWYRQQPGQSLTLIATANQGSEATYESGFVIDKFPISRPNLTFSTLTVSNMSPEDSSIYLCSVEVVLRGYTFGSGTRLTVV.

The J gene is TRBJ2-7, the V gene TRBV5-6; D is perhaps TRBD2 (5 bases). The CDR3 covers 15 residues. Per the germline V gene, CDR1 is SGHDT and CDR2 is YYEEEE. V shed 2 bases and J shed 0 bases, with 12 bases lying between them. As DNA, the CDR3 is TGTGCCAGCAGCTTTAGAGACTACCGCTCCTACGAGCAGTACTTC. It encodes CASSFRDYRSYEQYF. Using reference TRBV5-6 and TRBJ2-7 for the parts outside the CDR3, the full variable domain is DAGVTQSPTHLIKTRGQQVTLRCSPKSGHDTVSWYQQALGQGPQFIFQYYEEEERQRGNFPDRFSGHQFPNYSSELNVNALLLGDSALYLCASSFRDYRSYEQYFGPGTRLTVT.